This T cell receptor (beta chain) originates from a study of STAT3 mutations in large granular lymphocyte leukemia. Study-wide results and limits: In T-cell large granular lymphocyte leukemia, about half of patients showed multiple immunodominant subclonotypes.

In its sample, this clone was seen once. Its antigen is unidentified. The CDR3 is made up of 14 amino acids. Per germline, CDR1 SGHDN and CDR2 FVKESK. The J segment lost 7 bases and the V segment lost 4 bases, leaving 6 bases of the junction unmatched. Generated by immunoSEQ multiplex PCR, the TCRdb table keeps only in-frame clones and is missing some. This sample has more than 15,000 clones, with around 92% found just once. The TCR comes from a man aged 55 to 70 with T-cell large granular lymphocyte leukemia. Some clones in this sample may be carry-over from other donors' samples. Sample: peripheral blood mononuclear cells. This rearrangement joins TRBV14 to TRBJ2-2; 7 bases map to TRBD1. For the CDR3, the DNA is TGTGCCAGCAGCCTGACAGGGCTGGTCGGGGAGCTGTTTTTT. This codes for CASSLTGLVGELFF.